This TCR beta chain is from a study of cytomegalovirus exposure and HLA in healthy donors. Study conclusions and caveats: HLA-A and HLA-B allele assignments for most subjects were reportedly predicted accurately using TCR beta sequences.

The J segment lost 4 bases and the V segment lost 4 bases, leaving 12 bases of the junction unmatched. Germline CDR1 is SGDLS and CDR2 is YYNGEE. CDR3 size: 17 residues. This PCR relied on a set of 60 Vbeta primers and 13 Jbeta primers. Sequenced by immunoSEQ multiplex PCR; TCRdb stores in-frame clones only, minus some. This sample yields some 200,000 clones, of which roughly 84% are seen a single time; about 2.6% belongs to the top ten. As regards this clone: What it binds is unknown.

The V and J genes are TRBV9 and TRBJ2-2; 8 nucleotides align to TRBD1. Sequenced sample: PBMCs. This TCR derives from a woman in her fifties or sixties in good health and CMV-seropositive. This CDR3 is CASSPSPGQGSTGELFF. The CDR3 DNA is TGTGCCAGCAGCCCTAGCCCCGGACAGGGAAGCACCGGGGAGCTGTTTTTT.